These 10 T cell receptor delta chains share one sample of origin, sequenced in a study of gamma delta lymphoproliferative disorders and STAT genes (dated by TCRdb to about 2018). TCR sequencing was performed on genomic DNA from peripheral blood mononuclear cells isolated from patients and controls. The method behind the library was multiplex PCR. The listed sequencing device is Illumina MiSeq. TCRdb called clones from the public reads with CATT, and repeated DNA sequences were later combined into one row. For this sample there are 2,000 to 2,500 delta-chain clones; about 1.5% appear just once. Roughly half of the sample belongs to the ten largest clones. Sample: blood. The receptors originated from a human donor in good health.

About this clone itself: It is likely a read error: a sequence one base away is far more abundant. Other DNA variants within this sample encode the same CDR3. The genes are TRDV1 and TRDJ2, with 7 bases identical to TRDD3. This CDR3 comprises 22 residues. Germline-derived CDR1 and CDR2 are TSWWSYY and QGS. The CDR3 spells CALGELFAYLGIIVPLTAQLFF. Written as DNA, the CDR3 is TGTGCTCTTGGGGAACTATTCGCCTACCTGGGGATAATTGTGCCTTTGACGGCACAACTCTTCTTT.

This clone came up many times. Only one base separates this from a far larger clonotype, so it likely reflects a read error. The J gene is TRDJ1, the V gene TRDV1, with 13 bases fitting TRDD3. J was trimmed by 0 bases and V by 1 base; bases with no gene match: 26. The CDR3 totals 25 residues. CDR1 is TSWWSYY and CDR2 is QGS in the germline V gene. The CDR3 sequence: CALGEPLLTRTGGYAKRLYTDKLIF. In nucleotides, the CDR3 is TGTGCTCTTGGGGAACCGTTACTAACCCGTACTGGGGGATACGCGAAGAGGCTCTACACCGATAAACTCATCTTT.

In this sample, this clone turned up a few times. It is likely a read error: a sequence one base away is far more abundant. The sample has other DNA sequences that encode this CDR3 too. The rearrangement joins TRDV2 to TRDJ1, with 12 bases fitting TRDD3. Trimming removed 3 bases from V and 2 bases from J; junction bases left unmatched: 6. The CDR3 is 16 amino acids. Per germline, CDR1 GEAIGNYY and CDR2 EKD. This CDR3 reads CACDPLGDTHTDKLIF. CDR3 coding DNA: TGTGCCTGTGACCCGCTGGGGGATACGCATACCGATAAACTCATCTTT.

Regarding this clone: A far larger clone is a single base away, which makes a read error likely. In the same sample, other DNA sequences code for this CDR3. The chain uses TRDV2 and TRDJ1; D is uncertain. Germline V CDR1 and CDR2: GEAIGNYY, EKD. The CDR3 runs 17 residues. The DNA of the CDR3 is TGTGCCTGTGAGGGTCTCCAGACACAAACCAATACCGACAAACTCATCTTT. It codes for CACEGLQTQTNTDKLIF.

Of note for this clone: This DNA's translation and the protein TCRdb lists, from a much larger clone, do not match at residue 13, likely due to a read error; the protein shown is translated from the DNA. CDR3 residues: CACDPILGDTRGIDKLIF. CDR3 nucleotides: TGTGCCTGTGACCCTATACTGGGGGATACGAGGGGGATCGATAAACTCATCTTT. The chain employs TRDV2 and TRDJ1; 13 bases line up with TRDD3. Germline-derived CDR1 and CDR2 are GEAIGNYY and EKD. V lost 3 bases, J lost 4 bases, and 13 bases stayed unmatched. The CDR3 spans 18 residues.

This clone came up a few times. The amino acid sequence in TCRdb belongs to a much larger clone and departs from this DNA's translation at residue 3, likely a sequencing read error; the sequence shown is translated from the DNA. The V gene is TRDV3, the J gene TRDJ1, with 11 bases aligning to TRDD3. The CDR3 is made up of 17 amino acids. Looked up from germline, CDR1 is TVYSNPD and CDR2 is GDNSRS (reference sequence). Unmatched junction bases numbered 20, after V lost 4 bases and J lost 7 bases. The CDR3 reads CASTPSAKYWGIGKLIF. The CDR3, as DNA: TGTGCCTCAACCCCCTCCGCTAAGTACTGGGGGATAGGTAAACTCATCTTT.

There are a few counts of this clone. Given a far larger clone just one base away, this is likely a sequencing read error. Within the sample, other DNA sequences also encode this same CDR3. CDR3 bases: TGTGCTCTTGGGGAACTATTGTTTTACGCACTTAGTGGGGGATACGCAGTGTACACCGATAAACTCATCTTT. Translating gives CALGELLFYALSGGYAVYTDKLIF. V gene TRDV1 combines with J gene TRDJ1; 11 bases agree with TRDD3. In germline, CDR1 is TSWWSYY, CDR2 QGS. This CDR3 region has 24 residues. The V segment lost 0 bases and the J segment 0 bases; nucleotides outside the gene matches: 24.

In the case of this clone: A far larger clone is a single base away, which makes a read error likely. Other nucleotide sequences from this sample produce the same CDR3. V and J are TRDV3 and TRDJ1; TRDD3 matches 10 bases. This CDR3 is built from 21 residues. The V gene's germline CDR1 is TVYSNPD and CDR2 GDNSRS (reference sequence). The CDR3 reads CASPSGLPPVLGDQNTDKLIF. In nucleotides, the CDR3 is TGTGCCTCTCCTTCCGGCCTTCCACCCGTACTGGGGGATCAAAACACCGACAAACTCATCTTT.

This clone was observed a handful of times. TCRdb's entry gives the protein of a much larger clone, which mismatches this DNA's translation at residue 15, likely from a read error; the protein reported here is translated from the DNA. The V and J genes are TRDV1 and TRDJ1; tentative D call: TRDD3 (5 bases). Germline CDR1 reads TSWWSYY; CDR2 reads QGS. Trimming took 1 base from V and 3 from J, leaving 27 bases between them. The CDR3 has 20 amino acids. The CDR3 DNA reads as TGTGCTCTTGGGGAACCTCCTTTTCCCCCGCGGGGAATGTACGCCGATAAACTCATCTTT. Protein product: CALGEPPFPPRGMYADKLIF.

There are a few counts of this clone. This likely came from a read error, as a far larger clone is one base away. The sample has other DNA sequences that encode this CDR3 too. The chain carries TRDV2 and TRDJ1, with 7 bases fitting TRDD3. The CDR3 runs 18 residues. With V trimmed by 1 base and J by 0 bases, 13 bases remained unmatched. Germline V gene data show CDR1 as GEAIGNYY and CDR2 as EKD. CDR3 DNA: TGTGCCTGTGACACTGAATTCGGGGATAAACAGTACACCGATAAACTCATCTTT. It translates to CACDTEFGDKQYTDKLIF.